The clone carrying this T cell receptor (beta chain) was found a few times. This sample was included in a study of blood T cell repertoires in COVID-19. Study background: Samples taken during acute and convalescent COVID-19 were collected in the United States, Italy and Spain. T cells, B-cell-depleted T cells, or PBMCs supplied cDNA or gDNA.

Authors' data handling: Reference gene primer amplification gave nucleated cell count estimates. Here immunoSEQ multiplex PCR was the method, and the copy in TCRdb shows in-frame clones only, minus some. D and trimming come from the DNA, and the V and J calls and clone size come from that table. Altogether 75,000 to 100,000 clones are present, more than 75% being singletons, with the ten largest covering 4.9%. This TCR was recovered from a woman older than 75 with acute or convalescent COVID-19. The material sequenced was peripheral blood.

The CDR3 loop is CASSLGLSTDTQYF. The CDR3 region has the DNA TGTGCCAGCAGCTTGGGACTGAGCACAGATACGCAGTATTTT. This chain joins TRBV5-6 and TRBJ2-3, with D unclear. V gave up 0 bases and J gave up 0 bases, with 5 bases separating them. This CDR3 has 14 residues. Looked up from germline, CDR1 is SGHDT and CDR2 is YYEEEE.